A selection of T cell receptor beta chains follows, all from one sample in a study of blood T cell repertoires in COVID-19. Sequenced by immunoSEQ multiplex PCR; TCRdb stores in-frame clones only, minus some. This sample yields 150,000 to 200,000 clones, of which 81% are seen a single time; approximately 10% belongs to the top ten. The sample comprised peripheral blood. Source of these receptors: a woman in her thirties or forties with COVID-19, enrolled during active disease. The conserved cysteine and the conserved F or W are not part of the CDR3 here. Each record gives: J gene, V gene, D gene, clone size, CDR3 protein. D genes are given only for firm matches. The size field is filled for only some rows; it gives once, few, many or a size class.

TRBJ2-3 TRBV18 TRBD2 . ASSPSQISGGPRRADTQY
TRBJ1-4 TRBV18 . . ASSPPGQIEKLF
TRBJ1-4 TRBV4-2 . few ASSLGHIATNEKLF
TRBJ2-1 TRBV10-2 TRBD2 . ASSGQGLAVGNEQF
TRBJ1-2 TRBV2 TRBD1 few ASRNRGYNYGYT
TRBJ2-3 TRBV2 . once ASSESLTAAG
TRBJ1-5 TRBV6-1 . . ASSEYRTVLSNQPQH
TRBJ1-4 TRBV6-5 . . ATAKRRGEEKLF
TRBJ2-1 TRBV7-2 . . ASSLAGLSYNEQF
TRBJ2-2 TRBV13 . . ASSLGLLAVNTGELF
TRBJ2-3 TRBV19 . . ASSIDQGLATDTQY
TRBJ2-1 TRBV29-1 TRBD2 . SGRTSGGPYNEQF
TRBJ2-7 TRBV24-1 . . ATSDANRVIDEQY
TRBJ2-1 TRBV19 . once ASSIQINEQF
TRBJ1-3 TRBV30 . many AWSVGTPGNTIY
TRBJ1-3 TRBV1 . few TSSQDRREAAGNTIY
TRBJ1-1 TRBV28 . . ASHVGRRNTEAF
TRBJ2-1 TRBV7-3 TRBD2 once ASSLGLAGLSEQF
TRBJ1-3 TRBV30 TRBD1 . ACLPGQGYSGNTIY
TRBJ1-3 TRBV6-6 . . ASRAGGTYTIY
TRBJ1-4 TRBV6-1 . . ASSEGGANEKLF
TRBJ2-5 TRBV5-1 . once ASSLEGVGETQY
TRBJ2-2 TRBV27 . . ASSFSGVGYTGELF
TRBJ1-5 TRBV6-5 . few ASSYFGSQPQH
TRBJ2-1 TRBV9 . . ASSVSRYRVEQF
TRBJ2-7 TRBV19 TRBD2 . ASRPNRDYSYEQY
TRBJ2-2 TRBV27 TRBD1 . ASSFGTGGAGELF
TRBJ1-1 TRBV5-5 . . ASRRQLTGVPSDTEAF
TRBJ2-1 TRBV13 TRBD2 once ASSLAAGDNEQF
TRBJ1-2 TRBV4-1 TRBD1 . ASSQGEQGYNYGYT
TRBJ1-1 TRBV7-9 TRBD1 . ASSQHRGAF
TRBJ2-7 TRBV6-1 TRBD2 . ASSGEGLAGEFEQY
TRBJ1-1 TRBV5-1 TRBD1 . ASSLSETGGRNTEAF
TRBJ2-1 TRBV24-1 . . ATSDAGFKDNEQF